This T cell receptor beta chain was recorded in a study of cytomegalovirus exposure and HLA in healthy donors. Overall study: HLA-typed donors were the source of approximately 80 million unique TCRs, which an early data release held. Study-wide findings and caveats: Earlier analysis looked at TCR beta V segments, and most were productive about 87% or about 30% of the time. In most subjects, TCR beta sequences reportedly gave accurate predictions of HLA-A and HLA-B alleles. Rates of TCR association differed by HLA locus in a later analysis, with DRB1 highest and HLA-C lowest.

It was with 60 Vbeta and 13 Jbeta primers that the PCR ran. The protocol was immunoSEQ multiplex PCR, while the TCRdb copy is restricted to in-frame clones and leaves out a portion. The table records about 160,000 clones, more than 75% of them present only once. The ends were cut back, 3 bases at V and 11 bases at J, with 16 bases in the middle. CDR3 length equals 14 residues. Germline loops: CDR1 LNHDA, CDR2 SQIVND (reference sequence). As regards this clone: Antigen: not known.

The source is a man aged 18 to 30 in good health and CMV-seropositive. The specimen sequenced was PBMCs. The V gene is TRBV19, the J gene TRBJ2-2, with D possibly TRBD1 on 5 matching bases. The CDR3 protein is CASSIRTFQGELFF. The CDR3 region has the DNA TGTGCCAGTAGTATTCGGACCTTTCAGGGCGAGCTGTTTTTT.